Below, 27 T cell receptor beta chains from the same sample are listed, as sequenced in a study of blood T cell repertoires in COVID-19. Sequenced by immunoSEQ multiplex PCR; TCRdb stores in-frame clones only, minus some. The table shows roughly 200,000 clones, with about 81% occurring only once. The source material was peripheral blood. Receptors originate from a woman at least 80 years old with COVID-19, enrolled during active disease.

This chain connects TRBV28 to TRBJ2-7; 13 bases are a match to TRBD2. CDR3 length: 17 residues. V shed 8 bases and J 4 bases; nucleotides not matched to a gene: 14. CDR1 and CDR2 (germline): MDHEN, SYDVKM. The CDR3 sequence is CASRTSGRAQGVYEQYF. Written as DNA, the CDR3 is TGTGCCAGCCGAACTAGCGGGAGGGCCCAGGGAGTTTACGAGCAGTACTTC.

The V and J genes are TRBV19 and TRBJ2-7; no clear D. This CDR3 has 13 residues. Germline V CDR1 and CDR2: LNHDA, SQIVND (reference sequence). Trimming removed 3 bases from V and 3 bases from J, with 9 bases in between. The CDR3 protein is CASSIYPGYEQYF. The CDR3 nucleotides read TGTGCCAGTAGTATCTACCCGGGCTACGAGCAGTACTTC.

As concerns this clone: The junction and the germline gene differ at one end; a read error may be behind it. The chain employs TRBV2 and TRBJ1-2; D remains unclear. Germline V CDR1 and CDR2: SNHLY, FYNNEI. The CDR3 has 12 amino acids. CDR3 sequence reads: CASREDTYGYTF. In nucleotides, the CDR3 is TGTGCCAGCAGGGAAGACACCTATGGCTACACCTTC.

V gene TRBV9 combines with J gene TRBJ2-3; 12 bases agree with TRBD2. CDR1 is SGDLS, CDR2 YYNGEE, per germline. CDR3 length: 17 residues. V was clipped by 0 bases and J by 3 bases; unmatched bases: 5. Written as DNA, the CDR3 is TGTGCCAGCAGCGTAGCGACTAGCGGGAGAGGAACAGATACGCAGTATTTT. Protein sequence: CASSVATSGRGTDTQYF. The full variable domain, completed using reference TRBV9 and TRBJ2-3, is DSGVTQTPKHLITATGQRVTLRCSPRSGDLSVYWYQQSLDQGLQFLIQYYNGEERAKGNILERFSAQQFPDLHSELNLSSLELGDSALYFCASSVATSGRGTDTQYFGPGTRLTVL.

In its sample, this clone was seen once. V is TRBV4-3 and J is TRBJ1-4; the D is unclear. This CDR3 spans 14 amino acids. CDR1 is LGHNA, CDR2 YSLEER, per germline. The ends were cut back, 1 base at V and 8 bases at J, with 11 bases in the middle. The CDR3 region is CASSQGGNGEKLFF. In nucleotides, the CDR3 is TGCGCCAGCAGCCAAGGAGGAAACGGGGAAAAACTGTTTTTT.

This clone was counted a single time. V usage is TRBV6-5 and J usage is TRBJ1-2, with D tentatively TRBD1 (6 bases). The CDR3 is made up of 13 amino acids. Trimming left V 6 bases short and J 3 bases short, with 11 bases between. In germline, CDR1 is MNHEY, CDR2 SVGAGI. CDR3 loop: CASSTTGDYGYTF. The CDR3 nucleotides read TGTGCCAGCAGCACGACAGGAGACTATGGCTACACCTTC.

The V call is TRBV5-1, the J call TRBJ1-1; 7 bases line up with TRBD1. Germline trimming cut 3 bases from V and 5 bases from J; bases unmatched to any gene: 7. Germline CDR1 is SGHRS and CDR2 is YFSETQ. This CDR3 has 14 amino acids. For the CDR3, the DNA is TGCGCCAGCAGCTCAGAGGGGGCGGGAACTGAAGCTTTCTTT. This sequence encodes CASSSEGAGTEAFF. Based on the CDR3 plus reference TRBV5-1 and TRBJ1-1, the full variable domain is KAGVTQTPRYLIKTRGQQVTLSCSPISGHRSVSWYQQTPGQGLQFLFEYFSETQRNKGNFPGRFSGRQFSNSRSEMNVSTLELGDSALYLCASSSEGAGTEAFFGQGTRLTVV.

This chain links TRBV15 with TRBJ1-5, with a possible D match to TRBD1 (5 bases). The CDR3 covers 13 residues. Trimming took 4 bases from V and 4 from J, leaving 8 bases between them. CDR1 is LNHNV and CDR2 is YYDKDF in the germline V gene (reference sequence). The CDR3 is CATSKQVNQPQHF. The DNA of the CDR3 is TGTGCCACCAGCAAACAGGTAAATCAGCCCCAGCATTTT.

The rearrangement joins TRBV6-5 to TRBJ2-6; D unresolved. The V and J ends lost 0 bases and 0 bases respectively, with 6 bases between them. This CDR3 region has 16 residues. Germline CDR1 and CDR2: MNHEY and SVGAGI. DNA for the CDR3: TGTGCCAGCAGTTACTCGTTCGGCTCTGGGGCCAACGTCCTGACTTTC. Translated: CASSYSFGSGANVLTF.

The chain recombines TRBV5-5 with TRBJ2-7; maybe TRBD2 (6 bases). The germline CDR1 and CDR2 sequences are SGHKS and YYEKEE (reference sequence). The CDR3 sequence is 14 residues long. Trimming cost V 4 bases and J 0 bases, with 11 bases left between them. The CDR3 sequence is CASSGDGSSYEQYF. The CDR3 bases are TGTGCCAGCAGCGGGGACGGGAGCTCCTACGAGCAGTACTTC.

V is TRBV19 and J is TRBJ1-2, with 7 bases matching TRBD1. Germline CDR1 reads LNHDA; CDR2 reads SQIVND (reference sequence). The trim removed 3 bases at V and 4 bases at J, leaving 5 bases unmatched. The CDR3 runs 14 residues. CDR3: CASSIVGDSYGYTF. The DNA for the CDR3 is TGTGCCAGTAGTATCGTGGGGGACAGCTATGGCTACACCTTC.

The rearrangement joins TRBV4-3 to TRBJ1-1, with 9 bases identical to TRBD1. CDR3 length equals 15 residues. The V segment lost 0 bases and the J segment 3 bases; nucleotides outside the gene matches: 2. Germline V gene sequence: CDR1 LGHNA, CDR2 YSLEER. CDR3 sequence (DNA): TGCGCCAGCAGCCAAGATGGACAGGGGTACACTGAAGCTTTCTTT. Translation gives CASSQDGQGYTEAFF.

This clone was counted only a few times. The chain employs TRBV28 and TRBJ1-2, with 7 bases identical to TRBD1. Per the germline V gene, CDR1 is MDHEN and CDR2 is SYDVKM. This CDR3 has 16 amino acids. V dropped 1 base and J dropped 6; count of bases not matched to a gene: 11. The CDR3 here is CASSLSIQGTPDGYTF. CDR3 DNA: TGTGCCAGCAGTTTATCCATACAGGGGACACCGGATGGCTACACCTTC.

The genes are TRBV5-1 and TRBJ2-7; the D is unclear. V lost 4 bases to trimming and J lost 4 bases, with 15 bases between them. This CDR3 region has 14 residues. In germline, CDR1 is SGHRS, CDR2 YFSETQ. In nucleotides, the CDR3 is TGCGCCAGCAGCCCAACCTCCGCAGTGTACGAGCAGTACTTC. This codes for CASSPTSAVYEQYF.

V and J are TRBV2 and TRBJ2-1, with 12 bases lining up with TRBD2. V was pared by 5 bases and J by 8 bases, with 7 bases of the junction left unmatched. Germline assignment: CDR1 SNHLY and CDR2 FYNNEI. The CDR3 loop spans 15 amino acids. The CDR3 nucleotides read TGTGCCAGCAGTTTCGGACTAGCGGGATCCGATGAGCAGTTCTTC. Translation gives CASSFGLAGSDEQFF.

This chain connects TRBV19 to TRBJ1-2, with D unresolved. Looked up from germline, CDR1 is LNHDA and CDR2 is SQIVND (reference sequence). The ends were cut back, 8 bases at V and 5 bases at J, with 12 bases in the middle. This CDR3 has 12 residues. The CDR3 region has the DNA TGTGCCAGTCTTGGCCAATGGTATGGCTACACCTTC. This sequence encodes CASLGQWYGYTF.

This sequence joins TRBV2 and TRBJ1-1; weak D call: TRBD1 (5 bases). The CDR3 is made up of 15 amino acids. Germline assignment: CDR1 SNHLY and CDR2 FYNNEI. Trimming pared 7 bases from V and 1 base from J, leaving 16 bases between. The CDR3 loop is CASNALGHRNTEAFF. CDR3 coding DNA: TGTGCCAGCAATGCCCTCGGACACCGGAACACTGAAGCTTTCTTT.

The gene calls are TRBV11-2 and TRBJ2-2; 8 nucleotides align to TRBD1. The CDR3 is 17 amino acids. Germline CDR1 reads SGHAT; CDR2 reads FQNNGV. Trimming took 0 bases from V and 14 from J; bases not matched to a gene: 17. The CDR3 is CASSLESVGGRTGKLFF. For the CDR3, the DNA is TGTGCCAGCAGCTTAGAGTCCGTTGGGGGTAGGACAGGGAAACTGTTTTTT.

The chain employs TRBV27 and TRBJ1-1; no clear D. The CDR3 extends over 13 amino acids. Germline V gene sequence: CDR1 MNHEY, CDR2 SMNVEV (reference sequence). The ends were cut back, 3 bases at V and 10 bases at J, with 15 bases in the middle. The CDR3 sequence is CASSLFYPAGAFF. CDR3 nucleotide sequence: TGTGCCAGCAGTTTGTTCTATCCTGCAGGAGCTTTCTTT.

This chain joins TRBV5-1 and TRBJ1-3, with a weak D call TRBD1 (5 bases). V was pared by 4 bases and J by 4 bases, with 21 bases between. The germline V gene has CDR1 SGHRS and CDR2 YFSETQ. This CDR3 has 17 amino acids. This CDR3 is CASSPWGDSKAGNTIYF. The CDR3 bases are TGCGCCAGCAGCCCCTGGGGGGACTCCAAGGCGGGAAACACCATATATTTT.

V usage is TRBV2 and J usage is TRBJ1-1; D unclear. Deletions cut 3 bases from V and 4 bases from J, with 12 bases between. The CDR3 loop spans 14 amino acids. Germline V gene sequence: CDR1 SNHLY, CDR2 FYNNEI. The CDR3 sequence: CASSELGVSTEAFF. The CDR3 region has the DNA TGTGCCAGCAGTGAGTTGGGCGTGAGCACTGAAGCTTTCTTT.

J is TRBJ2-2 and V is TRBV30; no reliable D call. CDR3 size: 15 residues. Trimming took 1 base from V and 0 from J, leaving 9 bases between them. Per germline, CDR1 GTSNPN and CDR2 SVGIG (reference sequence). This CDR3 reads CAWSAVLPNTGELFF. DNA for the CDR3: TGTGCCTGGAGTGCAGTCCTCCCGAACACCGGGGAGCTGTTTTTT.

The chain recombines TRBV5-1 with TRBJ1-2, with a weak D call TRBD1 (5 bases). Trimming shortened V by 0 bases and J by 5 bases, and 11 bases separated the two germline ends. This CDR3 has 14 residues. The germline V gene encodes CDR1 SGHRS and CDR2 YFSETQ. CDR3 in DNA: TGCGCCAGCAGCTTGGTTGGGGCACCGTATGGCTACACCTTC. Translation gives CASSLVGAPYGYTF.

In its sample, this clone was seen once. This chain uses TRBV7-8 with TRBJ2-1; D may be TRBD2 (5 bases). Between the trimmed V and J ends, which lost 6 bases and 0 bases, there was a span of 27 bases. The germline CDR1 and CDR2 sequences are SGHVS and FQNEAQ. The CDR3 totals 20 residues. Here the CDR3 DNA reads TGTGCCAGCAGTCTACTAAACGGAGCGGCGGAAATCAGCTCCTACAATGAGCAGTTCTTC. Its translation: CASSLLNGAAEISSYNEQFF.

The gene calls are TRBV7-2 and TRBJ1-1; the match to TRBD1 covers 8 bases. The CDR3 runs to 15 residues. V was clipped by 4 bases and J by 5 bases; unmatched bases: 9. Germline CDR1 is SGHTA and CDR2 is FQGNSA. The CDR3 reads CASSYTGQGATEAFF. DNA for the CDR3: TGTGCCAGCAGCTACACGGGGCAGGGGGCGACTGAAGCTTTCTTT.

The chain joins TRBV24-1 to TRBJ2-3; D perhaps matches TRBD2 (5 bases). This CDR3 spans 16 amino acids. CDR1 and CDR2 from the germline V gene are KGHDR and SFDVKD. V lost 4 bases to trimming and J lost 3 bases, with 16 bases between them. The CDR3 sequence is CATSDTTRTGTDTQYF. The CDR3 nucleotides read TGTGCCACCAGTGACACAACTAGGACGGGGACAGATACGCAGTATTTT.

The V gene is TRBV7-3, the J gene TRBJ1-1; D is unclear. V shed 3 bases and J shed 1 base, with 6 bases lying between them. The CDR3 consists of 13 residues. Germline CDR1 SGHTA, CDR2 FQGTGA. CDR3 bases: TGTGCCAGCAGCTTCACAACGAACACTGAAGCTTTCTTT. Its protein is CASSFTTNTEAFF.